Listed below are T cell receptor beta chains from one sample, sequenced in a study of T cells after yellow fever vaccination. MiXCR, applied by TCRdb to the 5' RACE reads, yields one record per CDR3 protein. Of approximately 610,000 distinct CDR3 sequences in the sample, 17% were seen once. Sequences were derived from PBMCs, sampled 5 days after the first yellow fever vaccination. These receptor sequences come from a man between 18 and 29 years old who received the YFV17D yellow fever vaccine. The CDR3 runs from the conserved cysteine through the conserved F or W. D genes are given only for firm matches. The size entry is marked missing in some rows and otherwise reads once, few, many or a size class.

d_call: -; j_call: TRBJ1-1; v_call: TRBV5-1; clone_size: many; cdr3_aa: CASSLNTGSTEAFF; cdr3_nt: TGCGCCAGCAGCTTGAACACAGGGAGTACTGAAGCTTTCTTT
d_call: -; j_call: TRBJ1-2; v_call: TRBV29-1; clone_size: -; cdr3_aa: CSVEEGVLDYYGYTF; cdr3_nt: TGCAGCGTTGAAGAAGGGGTCCTGGATTACTATGGCTACACCTTC
d_call: -; j_call: TRBJ1-2; v_call: TRBV6-6; clone_size: -; cdr3_aa: CASSRDDDYGYTF; cdr3_nt: TGTGCCAGCTCCCGGGACGACGACTATGGCTACACCTTC
d_call: TRBD1; j_call: TRBJ2-3; v_call: TRBV5-6; clone_size: few; cdr3_aa: CASSLAGTGADTQYF; cdr3_nt: TGTGCCAGCAGCTTGGCCGGGACAGGGGCGGATACGCAGTATTTT
d_call: -; j_call: TRBJ1-1; v_call: TRBV5-5; clone_size: many; cdr3_aa: CASSKNTEAFF; cdr3_nt: TGTGCCAGCAGCAAAAACACTGAAGCTTTCTTT
d_call: -; j_call: TRBJ1-1; v_call: TRBV24-1; clone_size: few; cdr3_aa: CATSDLEGQAFF; cdr3_nt: TGTGCCACCAGTGATTTAGAGGGGCAAGCTTTCTTT
d_call: TRBD2; j_call: TRBJ2-3; v_call: TRBV5-1; clone_size: few; cdr3_aa: CASSLAPASGFTDTQYF; cdr3_nt: TGCGCCAGCAGCTTGGCTCCGGCTAGCGGGTTCACAGATACGCAGTATTTT
d_call: -; j_call: TRBJ2-5; v_call: TRBV12-3/TRBV12-4; clone_size: -; cdr3_aa: CASSRGLKETQYF; cdr3_nt: TGTGCCAGCAGTCGGGGCCTAAAAGAGACCCAGTACTTC
d_call: -; j_call: TRBJ2-1; v_call: TRBV7-9; clone_size: few; cdr3_aa: CASSLQAVEQFF; cdr3_nt: TGTGCCAGCAGCTTACAGGCCGTTGAGCAGTTCTTC
d_call: -; j_call: TRBJ1-5; v_call: TRBV11-2; clone_size: few; cdr3_aa: CASSYDWGGPQHF; cdr3_nt: TGTGCCAGCAGCTACGACTGGGGGGGGCCCCAGCATTTT
d_call: -; j_call: TRBJ2-1; v_call: TRBV7-2; clone_size: -; cdr3_aa: CASSLAPQGGNEQFF; cdr3_nt: TGTGCCAGCAGCTTAGCGCCCCAGGGGGGGAATGAGCAGTTCTTC
d_call: TRBD2; j_call: TRBJ2-1; v_call: TRBV28; clone_size: few; cdr3_aa: CASSFGLAGGGQFF; cdr3_nt: TGTGCCAGCAGTTTCGGACTAGCGGGGGGTGGGCAGTTCTTC
d_call: TRBD2; j_call: TRBJ2-1; v_call: TRBV5-1; clone_size: few; cdr3_aa: CASSMIAGGNNEQFF; cdr3_nt: TGCGCCAGCAGCATGATAGCGGGGGGCAACAATGAGCAGTTCTTC
d_call: TRBD2; j_call: TRBJ2-3; v_call: TRBV9; clone_size: -; cdr3_aa: CASSGSGGQGDTDTQYF; cdr3_nt: TGTGCCAGCAGCGGTTCGGGGGGGCAGGGAGACACAGATACGCAGTATTTT
d_call: -; j_call: TRBJ2-4; v_call: TRBV5-1; clone_size: few; cdr3_aa: CASSPGWGAWENIQYF; cdr3_nt: TGCGCCAGCAGCCCCGGGTGGGGGGCCTGGGAAAACATTCAGTACTTC
d_call: TRBD1; j_call: TRBJ2-5; v_call: TRBV9; clone_size: few; cdr3_aa: CASSSQGAAGETQYF; cdr3_nt: TGTGCCAGCAGCTCCCAGGGGGCAGCTGGAGAGACCCAGTACTTC
d_call: -; j_call: TRBJ1-2; v_call: TRBV7-6; clone_size: once; cdr3_aa: CASSQFEGGSGGYTF; cdr3_nt: TGTGCCAGCAGCCAATTCGAGGGGGGGTCTGGCGGCTACACCTTC
d_call: TRBD1; j_call: TRBJ2-3; v_call: TRBV5-1; clone_size: -; cdr3_aa: CASSTGQGSADTQYF; cdr3_nt: TGCGCCAGCAGCACGGGACAGGGTAGCGCAGATACGCAGTATTTT
d_call: -; j_call: TRBJ2-3; v_call: TRBV29-1; clone_size: few; cdr3_aa: CSVVPDSTDTQYF; cdr3_nt: TGCAGCGTTGTCCCAGATTCCACAGATACGCAGTATTTT
d_call: -; j_call: TRBJ2-3; v_call: TRBV9; clone_size: few; cdr3_aa: CASSVARTTDTQYF; cdr3_nt: TGTGCCAGCAGCGTAGCCAGAACCACAGATACGCAGTATTTT
d_call: TRBD1; j_call: TRBJ1-2; v_call: TRBV5-1; clone_size: few; cdr3_aa: CASGLDRAGYGYTF; cdr3_nt: TGCGCCAGCGGACTGGACAGGGCGGGGTATGGCTACACCTTC
d_call: TRBD1; j_call: TRBJ2-2; v_call: TRBV9; clone_size: -; cdr3_aa: CASSVTTGGTGELFF; cdr3_nt: TGTGCCAGCAGCGTAACGACAGGGGGCACCGGGGAGCTGTTTTTT
d_call: TRBD1; j_call: TRBJ1-1; v_call: TRBV10-3; clone_size: few; cdr3_aa: CAIHGTANTEAFF; cdr3_nt: TGTGCCATCCACGGGACAGCGAACACTGAAGCTTTCTTT
d_call: TRBD1; j_call: TRBJ1-6; v_call: TRBV12-3/TRBV12-4; clone_size: few; cdr3_aa: CASSLGTGKYSPLHF; cdr3_nt: TGTGCCAGCAGTTTAGGGACAGGGAAATACTCACCCCTCCACTTT
d_call: -; j_call: TRBJ1-1; v_call: TRBV12-3/TRBV12-4; clone_size: few; cdr3_aa: CASSLALTAEAFF; cdr3_nt: TGTGCCAGCAGTTTAGCGCTGACAGCCGAAGCTTTCTTT
d_call: -; j_call: TRBJ2-2; v_call: TRBV18; clone_size: few; cdr3_aa: CASSSGTAGELFF; cdr3_nt: TGTGCCAGCTCGTCCGGGACCGCAGGGGAGCTGTTTTTT
d_call: -; j_call: TRBJ1-2; v_call: TRBV18; clone_size: few; cdr3_aa: CASSRSRDGSYGYTF; cdr3_nt: TGTGCCAGCTCCCGGTCCCGGGACGGATCCTATGGCTACACCTTC
d_call: -; j_call: TRBJ1-1; v_call: TRBV2; clone_size: -; cdr3_aa: CASSEQGHTEAFF; cdr3_nt: TGTGCCAGCAGTGAACAGGGCCACACTGAAGCTTTCTTT
d_call: -; j_call: TRBJ2-3; v_call: TRBV18; clone_size: -; cdr3_aa: CASLRPGGTDTQYF; cdr3_nt: TGTGCCAGCCTCAGGCCGGGGGGCACAGATACGCAGTATTTT
d_call: -; j_call: TRBJ1-1; v_call: TRBV20-1; clone_size: -; cdr3_aa: CSLYMVVDTEAFF; cdr3_nt: TGCAGTCTTTATATGGTTGTAGACACTGAAGCTTTCTTT
d_call: TRBD2; j_call: TRBJ2-3; v_call: TRBV15; clone_size: -; cdr3_aa: CATSREPLERGANAYF; cdr3_nt: TGTGCCACCAGCAGAGAACCTTTGGAGCGGGGGGCAAACGCGTATTTT
d_call: -; j_call: TRBJ2-2; v_call: TRBV7-2; clone_size: many; cdr3_aa: CASSLDTNTGELFF; cdr3_nt: TGTGCCAGCAGCTTAGACACGAACACCGGGGAGCTGTTTTTT
d_call: -; j_call: TRBJ1-1; v_call: TRBV6-1; clone_size: -; cdr3_aa: CASRETVRNTEAFF; cdr3_nt: TGTGCCAGCAGAGAGACGGTTAGAAACACTGAAGCTTTCTTT
d_call: TRBD1; j_call: TRBJ2-7; v_call: TRBV5-4; clone_size: -; cdr3_aa: CASSRGGGQGADEQYF; cdr3_nt: TGTGCCAGCAGCCGGGGGGGTGGACAGGGGGCGGACGAGCAGTACTTC
d_call: TRBD1; j_call: TRBJ2-1; v_call: TRBV5-1; clone_size: many; cdr3_aa: CASSLVPLLGQTNEQFF; cdr3_nt: TGCGCCAGCAGCTTGGTACCACTGTTGGGACAGACTAATGAGCAGTTCTTC
d_call: -; j_call: TRBJ2-2; v_call: TRBV4-1; clone_size: -; cdr3_aa: CASSQTDRPTGELFF; cdr3_nt: TGCGCCAGCAGCCAAACTGACAGGCCCACCGGGGAGCTGTTTTTT
d_call: TRBD1; j_call: TRBJ2-1; v_call: TRBV7-2; clone_size: few; cdr3_aa: CASSLWTGLYNEQFF; cdr3_nt: TGTGCCAGCAGCCTCTGGACAGGCCTATACAATGAGCAGTTCTTC
d_call: -; j_call: TRBJ2-7; v_call: TRBV3-1; clone_size: few; cdr3_aa: CASSRRRSNYEQYF; cdr3_nt: TGTGCCAGCAGCCGGCGGCGGTCGAACTACGAGCAGTACTTC
d_call: -; j_call: TRBJ2-1; v_call: TRBV7-2; clone_size: few; cdr3_aa: CASSSTIINEQFF; cdr3_nt: TGTGCCAGCAGCTCGACTATCATCAATGAGCAGTTCTTC
d_call: -; j_call: TRBJ2-1; v_call: TRBV5-1; clone_size: few; cdr3_aa: CASSFIALTRLQDEQFF; cdr3_nt: TGCGCCAGCAGCTTTATTGCCCTTACTCGCCTGCAGGATGAGCAGTTCTTC
d_call: -; j_call: TRBJ1-5; v_call: TRBV7-9; clone_size: -; cdr3_aa: CASRSSLVDQPQHF; cdr3_nt: TGTGCCAGCAGATCGTCCCTCGTCGATCAGCCCCAGCATTTT
d_call: -; j_call: TRBJ1-1; v_call: TRBV7-8; clone_size: -; cdr3_aa: CASSPQVIPMNTEAFF; cdr3_nt: TGTGCCAGCAGCCCCCAGGTTATACCTATGAACACTGAAGCTTTCTTT
d_call: -; j_call: TRBJ2-3; v_call: TRBV5-1; clone_size: -; cdr3_aa: CASSWSETTDTQYF; cdr3_nt: TGCGCCAGCAGCTGGTCCGAAACCACAGATACGCAGTATTTT